Following are 9 T cell receptor beta chains from one sample sequenced in a study of blood T cells in healthy people across ages. The authors ran a second PCR of 7 to 11 cycles using a sample-barcoded 5' primer and a J-beta primer mix. TCRdb re-called the 5' RACE reads with MiXCR, one entry per CDR3 protein. The sample has around 1.1 million distinct CDR3 sequences; 35% to 40% are singletons. The sequencing input was blood. These receptors came from a man aged 18 to 30 in good health.

This clonotype has just a few counts. The chain uses TRBV20-1 and TRBJ2-5, with 7 bases fitting TRBD2. In germline, CDR1 is DFQATT, CDR2 SNEGSKA (reference sequence). The CDR3 covers 16 residues. V shed 5 bases, J shed 2 bases, and the junction held 14 bases outside the gene matches. The CDR3 sequence is CSAANQGAGLQETQYF. In DNA form, the CDR3 reads TGCAGTGCTGCAAACCAGGGAGCGGGGCTACAAGAGACCCAGTACTTC.

The table lists this clonotype with a few counts. The rearrangement uses TRBV5-6 and TRBJ1-2, with TRBD1 as a possible D gene (6 bases). V was pared by 4 bases and J by 2 bases, with 12 bases between. From germline, CDR1 is SGHDT and CDR2 YYEEEE. This CDR3 has 14 residues. The CDR3 sequence: CASSPGHRNYGYTF. The DNA for the CDR3 is TGTGCCAGCAGCCCGGGACACCGGAACTATGGCTACACCTTC. Using reference TRBV5-6 and TRBJ1-2 for the parts outside the CDR3, the full variable domain is DAGVTQSPTHLIKTRGQQVTLRCSPKSGHDTVSWYQQALGQGPQFIFQYYEEEERQRGNFPDRFSGHQFPNYSSELNVNALLLGDSALYLCASSPGHRNYGYTFGSGTRLTVV.

This clonotype has at least ten counts. The V and J genes are TRBV10-2 and TRBJ2-7, with a possible D match to TRBD2 (6 bases). V gave up 0 bases and J gave up 0 bases, with 12 bases separating them. CDR1 and CDR2 from the germline V gene are WSHSY and SAAADI. This CDR3 has 16 residues. The CDR3 nucleotides read TGCGCCAGCAGTGAGTCGGCGGGGACTGGCTCCTACGAGCAGTACTTC. As protein: CASSESAGTGSYEQYF.

The J gene is TRBJ1-5, the V gene TRBV4-3, with a weak D call TRBD1 (6 bases). CDR1 LGHNA and CDR2 YSLEER come from the germline V gene. The V end lost 0 bases, the J end lost 4 bases, and 7 bases lay between the germline ends. This CDR3 region has 14 residues. Here the CDR3 reads CASSQEQGNQPQHF. CDR3 nucleotide sequence: TGCGCCAGCAGCCAAGAACAGGGAAATCAGCCCCAGCATTTT.

A few counts support this clonotype. The V gene is TRBV7-3, the J gene TRBJ1-2; D remains ambiguous. Germline CDR1 is SGHTA and CDR2 is FQGTGA. Trimming removed 5 bases from V and 8 bases from J, with 21 bases in between. This CDR3 has 15 amino acids. The CDR3 sequence: CASSRHSEGLFGYTF. DNA of the CDR3: TGTGCCAGCAGCCGCCACAGTGAAGGATTGTTCGGCTACACCTTC.

This clonotype has a handful of counts. The chain recombines TRBV20-1 with TRBJ1-5; D call uncertain. The V end lost 0 bases, the J end lost 4 bases, and 10 bases lay between the germline ends. CDR1 is DFQATT and CDR2 is SNEGSKA in the germline V gene (reference sequence). The CDR3 is made up of 14 amino acids. For the CDR3, the DNA is TGCAGTGCTAGAGATTCGGGCGGGAATCAGCCCCAGCATTTT. This codes for CSARDSGGNQPQHF.

About this clonotype itself: Possible read error: a much larger clone is one base away. The gene calls are TRBV7-2 and TRBJ2-7; no definite D call. Trimming cost V 1 base and J 7 bases, with 14 bases left between them. The CDR3 covers 14 residues. From germline, CDR1 is SGHTA and CDR2 FQGNSA. The CDR3 bases are TGTGCCAGCAGCTTAGGACCCAGGTCCAATGAGCAGTACTTC. Translating gives CASSLGPRSNEQYF.

The rearrangement joins TRBV4-3 to TRBJ2-1, with 7 bases that match TRBD1. This CDR3 contains 15 residues. The J segment lost 3 bases and the V segment lost 3 bases, leaving 5 bases of the junction unmatched. The germline gives CDR1 LGHNA, CDR2 YSLEER. CDR3 residues: CASSQLQGRYNEQFF. CDR3 bases: TGCGCCAGCAGCCAGCTACAGGGGCGCTACAATGAGCAGTTCTTC.

This clonotype appeared a few times. The chain combines TRBV16 with TRBJ1-1; tentative D call: TRBD1 (5 bases). This CDR3 comprises 15 residues. V dropped 3 bases and J dropped 1 base, with 12 bases sitting between them. Per the germline V gene, CDR1 is KGHSY and CDR2 is FQNENV. DNA of the CDR3: TGTGCCAGCAGCCATCCTAACGGGGCGAACACTGAAGCTTTCTTT. Translating it yields CASSHPNGANTEAFF.